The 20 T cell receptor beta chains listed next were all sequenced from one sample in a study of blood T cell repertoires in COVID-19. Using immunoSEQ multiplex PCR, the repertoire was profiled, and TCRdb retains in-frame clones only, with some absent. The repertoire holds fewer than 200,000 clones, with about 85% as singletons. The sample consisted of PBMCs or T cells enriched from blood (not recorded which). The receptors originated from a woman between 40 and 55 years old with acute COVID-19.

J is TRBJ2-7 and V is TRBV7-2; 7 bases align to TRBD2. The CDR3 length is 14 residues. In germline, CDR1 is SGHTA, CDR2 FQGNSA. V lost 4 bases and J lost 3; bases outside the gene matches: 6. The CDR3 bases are TGTGCCAGCAGCTCCGGACTAGGGTACTACGAGCAGTACTTC. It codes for CASSSGLGYYEQYF.

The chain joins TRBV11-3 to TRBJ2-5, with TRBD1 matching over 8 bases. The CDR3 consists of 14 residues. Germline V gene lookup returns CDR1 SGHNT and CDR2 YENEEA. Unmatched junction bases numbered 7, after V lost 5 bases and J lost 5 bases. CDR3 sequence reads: CASSTTGALETQYF. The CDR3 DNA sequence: TGTGCCAGCAGCACGACAGGGGCTTTGGAGACCCAGTACTTC.

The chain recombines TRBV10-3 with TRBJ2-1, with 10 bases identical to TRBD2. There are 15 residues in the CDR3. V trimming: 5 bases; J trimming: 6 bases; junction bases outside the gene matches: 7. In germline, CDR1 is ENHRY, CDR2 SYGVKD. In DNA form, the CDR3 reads TGTGCCATCAGTTCGGGGACTAGCGCGAGCAATGAGCAGTTCTTC. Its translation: CAISSGTSASNEQFF.

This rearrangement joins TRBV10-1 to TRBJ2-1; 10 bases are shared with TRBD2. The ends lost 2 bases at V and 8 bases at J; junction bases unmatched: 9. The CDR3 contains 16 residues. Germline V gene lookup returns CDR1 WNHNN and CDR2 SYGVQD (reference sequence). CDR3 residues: CASSEIGGLAVYEQFF. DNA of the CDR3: TGCGCCAGCAGTGAGATAGGAGGACTAGCGGTTTATGAGCAGTTCTTC.

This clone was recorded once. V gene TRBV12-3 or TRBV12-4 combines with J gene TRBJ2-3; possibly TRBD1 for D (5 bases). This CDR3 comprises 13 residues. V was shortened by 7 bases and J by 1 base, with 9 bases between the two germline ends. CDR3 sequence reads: CASTQGGTDTQYF. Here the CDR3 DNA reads TGTGCCAGCACCCAGGGCGGCACAGATACGCAGTATTTT.

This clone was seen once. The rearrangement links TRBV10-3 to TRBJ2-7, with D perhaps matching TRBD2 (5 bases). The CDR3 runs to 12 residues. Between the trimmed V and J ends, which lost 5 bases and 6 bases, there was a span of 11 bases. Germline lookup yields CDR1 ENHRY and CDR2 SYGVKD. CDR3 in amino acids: CAISNSVGEQYF. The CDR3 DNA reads TGTGCCATCAGTAATAGCGTGGGCGAGCAGTACTTC.

CDR3 loop: CASSLGSGSGNTGELFF. CDR3 in DNA: TGTGCCAGCAGCTTAGGATCCGGTAGCGGGAACACCGGGGAGCTGTTTTTT. The chain links TRBV7-3 to TRBJ2-2, with D maybe TRBD2 (6 bases). Germline lookup yields CDR1 SGHTA and CDR2 FQGTGA. The CDR3 sequence is 17 residues long. V gave up 2 bases and J gave up 1 base, with 14 bases separating them.

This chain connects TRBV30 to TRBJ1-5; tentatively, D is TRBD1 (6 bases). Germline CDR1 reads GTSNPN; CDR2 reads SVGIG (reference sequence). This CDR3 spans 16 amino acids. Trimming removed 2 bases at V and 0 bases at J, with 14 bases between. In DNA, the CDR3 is TGTGCCTGGAGTAGGGGGGGGACGTATAGCAATCAGCCCCAGCATTTT. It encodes CAWSRGGTYSNQPQHF.

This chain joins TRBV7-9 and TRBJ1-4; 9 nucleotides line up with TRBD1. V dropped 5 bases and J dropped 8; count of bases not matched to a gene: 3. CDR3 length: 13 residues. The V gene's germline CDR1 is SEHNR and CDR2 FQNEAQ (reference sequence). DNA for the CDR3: TGTGCCAGCAGCCCACAGGGGGCAGAAAAACTGTTTTTT. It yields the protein CASSPQGAEKLFF. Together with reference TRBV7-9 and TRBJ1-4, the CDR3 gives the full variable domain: DTGVSQNPRHKITKRGQNVTFRCDPISEHNRLYWYRQTLGQGPEFLTYFQNEAQLEKSRLLSDRFSAERPKGSFSTLEIQRTEQGDSAMYLCASSPQGAEKLFFGSGTQLSVL.

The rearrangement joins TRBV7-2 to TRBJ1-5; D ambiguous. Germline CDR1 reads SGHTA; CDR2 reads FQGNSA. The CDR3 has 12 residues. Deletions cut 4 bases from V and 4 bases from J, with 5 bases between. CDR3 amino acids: CASSYTNQPQHF. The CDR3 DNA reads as TGTGCCAGCAGCTACACAAATCAGCCCCAGCATTTT.

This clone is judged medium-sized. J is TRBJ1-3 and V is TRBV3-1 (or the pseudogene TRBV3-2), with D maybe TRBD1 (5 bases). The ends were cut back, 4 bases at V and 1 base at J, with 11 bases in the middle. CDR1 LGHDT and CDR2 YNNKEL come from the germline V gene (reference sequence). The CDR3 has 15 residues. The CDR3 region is CASSPFTGSGNTIYF. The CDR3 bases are TGTGCCAGCAGCCCATTCACAGGATCTGGAAACACCATATATTTT.

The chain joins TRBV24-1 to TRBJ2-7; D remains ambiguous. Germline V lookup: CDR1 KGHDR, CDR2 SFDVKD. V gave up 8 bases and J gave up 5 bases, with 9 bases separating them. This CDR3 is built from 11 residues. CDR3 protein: CATMTHHEQYV. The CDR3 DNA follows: TGTGCCACCATGACACACCACGAGCAGTACGTC.

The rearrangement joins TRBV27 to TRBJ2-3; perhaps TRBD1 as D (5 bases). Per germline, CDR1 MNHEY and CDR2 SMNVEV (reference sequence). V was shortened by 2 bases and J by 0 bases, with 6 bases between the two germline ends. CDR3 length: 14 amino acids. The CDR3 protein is CASSLQGSTDTQYF. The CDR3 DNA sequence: TGTGCCAGCAGTTTACAGGGTAGCACAGATACGCAGTATTTT.

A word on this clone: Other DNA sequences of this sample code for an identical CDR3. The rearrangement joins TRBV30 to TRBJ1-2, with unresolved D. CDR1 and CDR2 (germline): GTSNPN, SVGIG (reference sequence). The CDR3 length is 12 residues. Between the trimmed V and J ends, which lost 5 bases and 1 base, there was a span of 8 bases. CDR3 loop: CAWSGGNYGYTF. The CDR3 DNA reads TGTGCCTGGTCAGGTGGTAACTATGGCTACACCTTC.

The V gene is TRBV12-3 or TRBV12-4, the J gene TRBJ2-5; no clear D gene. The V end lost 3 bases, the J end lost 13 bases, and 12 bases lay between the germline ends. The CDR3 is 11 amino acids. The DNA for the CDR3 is TGTGCCAGCAGTTTCGAGCTCGAGGCGTACTTC. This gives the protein CASSFELEAYF.

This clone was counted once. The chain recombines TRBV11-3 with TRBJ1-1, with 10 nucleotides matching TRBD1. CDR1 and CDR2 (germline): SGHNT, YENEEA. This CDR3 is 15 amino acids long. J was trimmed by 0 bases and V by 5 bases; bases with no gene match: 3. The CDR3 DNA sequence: TGTGCCAGCAGCCCGGACAGGGGGTTGAACACTGAAGCTTTCTTT. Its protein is CASSPDRGLNTEAFF.

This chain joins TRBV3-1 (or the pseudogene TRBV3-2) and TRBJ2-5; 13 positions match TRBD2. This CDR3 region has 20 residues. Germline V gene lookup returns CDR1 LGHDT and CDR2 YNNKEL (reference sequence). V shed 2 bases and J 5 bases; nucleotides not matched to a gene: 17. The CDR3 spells CASSQSPWGVGLAGMETQYF. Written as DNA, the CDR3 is TGTGCCAGCAGCCAAAGTCCCTGGGGGGTGGGACTAGCGGGAATGGAGACCCAGTACTTC.

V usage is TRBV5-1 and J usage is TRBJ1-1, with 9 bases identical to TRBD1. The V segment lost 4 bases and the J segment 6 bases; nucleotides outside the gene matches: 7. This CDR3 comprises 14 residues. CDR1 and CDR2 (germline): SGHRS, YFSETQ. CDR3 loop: CASSLTGGESEAFF. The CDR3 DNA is TGCGCCAGCAGCCTGACAGGGGGGGAGTCTGAAGCTTTCTTT.

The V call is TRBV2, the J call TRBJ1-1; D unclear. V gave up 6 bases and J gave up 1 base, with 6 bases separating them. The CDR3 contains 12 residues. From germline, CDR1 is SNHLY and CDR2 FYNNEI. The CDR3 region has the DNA TGTGCCAGCAGGTACTCGAACACTGAAGCTTTCTTT. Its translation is CASRYSNTEAFF.

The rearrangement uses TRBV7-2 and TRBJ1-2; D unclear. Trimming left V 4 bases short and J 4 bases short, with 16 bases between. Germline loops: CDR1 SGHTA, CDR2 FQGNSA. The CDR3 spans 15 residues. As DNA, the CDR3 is TGTGCCAGCAGCTCTCTTCCTACGATTGCCTATGGCTACACCTTC. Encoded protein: CASSSLPTIAYGYTF.